The 27 T cell receptor beta chains in this list originate from one sample, sequenced in a study of shared clonotypes between healthy human individuals. Libraries were prepared by immunoSEQ multiplex PCR; TCRdb keeps only in-frame clonotypes and omits some of them. The sample holds approximately 2.3 million clones, 80% to 95% seen once. Specimen: naive CD4+ T cells from PBMCs. Subset specified: CD45RA+ positively selected. The receptors here all came from a man aged 18 to 29 in good health. Some clones in this sample may be carry-over from other donors' samples.

With regard to this clone: The sample holds other DNA sequences that translate to the same CDR3. CDR3 sequence: CASSRAGADTQYF. Written as DNA, the CDR3 is TGTGCCAGCAGCCGAGCGGGCGCAGATACGCAGTATTTT. The V and J genes are TRBV5-4 and TRBJ2-3, with D perhaps matching TRBD2 (6 bases). Germline V gives CDR1 SGHNT, CDR2 YYREEE (reference sequence). This CDR3 has 13 amino acids. Trimming stripped 4 bases from V and 4 bases from J, with 10 bases between.

The chain links TRBV9 to TRBJ1-5; possible D gene TRBD1, 5 bases. This CDR3 has 15 amino acids. The V gene lost 0 bases and the J gene lost 2 bases, with 9 bases spanning the gap. CDR1 is SGDLS and CDR2 is YYNGEE in the germline V gene. The CDR3 region is CASSVVRGGNQPQHF. The DNA for the CDR3 is TGTGCCAGCAGCGTAGTCCGGGGGGGCAATCAGCCCCAGCATTTT.

On this clone: Other nucleotide sequences in the sample specify the same CDR3. The chain is built from TRBV28 and TRBJ2-3; 8 bases are a match to TRBD1. Per the germline V gene, CDR1 is MDHEN and CDR2 is SYDVKM. Unmatched junction bases numbered 3, after V lost 3 bases and J lost 1 base. The CDR3 covers 15 residues. CDR3 nucleotides: TGTGCCAGCAGTTTTGGGACAGGAGGCACAGATACGCAGTATTTT. Amino acids: CASSFGTGGTDTQYF.

Details on this clone: In the same sample, other DNA sequences code for this CDR3. The chain recombines TRBV15 with TRBJ2-2; D call uncertain. From germline, CDR1 is LNHNV and CDR2 YYDKDF (reference sequence). V shed 1 base and J shed 1 base, with 4 bases lying between them. CDR3 length: 14 residues. The DNA of the CDR3 is TGTGCCACCAGCAGAGGCCAGAACACCGGGGAGCTGTTTTTT. It specifies CATSRGQNTGELFF.

This sequence joins TRBV6-1 and TRBJ2-3; D unclear. Per the germline V gene, CDR1 is MNHNS and CDR2 is SASEGT. The V and J ends lost 5 bases and 2 bases respectively, with 8 bases between them. The CDR3 consists of 13 residues. CDR3 in DNA: TGTGCCAGCAGTCCCCAGCACACAGATACGCAGTATTTT. Its protein product is CASSPQHTDTQYF.

This chain joins TRBV28 and TRBJ1-2; 8 bases line up with TRBD1. V shed 3 bases and J 9 bases; nucleotides not matched to a gene: 9. Germline CDR1 is MDHEN and CDR2 is SYDVKM. The CDR3 loop spans 14 amino acids. CDR3 amino acids: CASSLRQGSTSYTF. The CDR3 coding sequence is TGTGCCAGCAGTTTGCGACAGGGGAGTACGAGCTACACCTTC.

The chain couples TRBV27 to TRBJ2-3, with 11 bases lining up with TRBD1. This CDR3 contains 15 residues. The germline V gene has CDR1 MNHEY and CDR2 SMNVEV (reference sequence). J gave up 3 bases and V 5 bases, and 4 bases lay outside the gene matches. The CDR3 DNA reads as TGTGCCAGCAGTCGGACAGGGGGCGGAACAGATACGCAGTATTTT. Amino acids: CASSRTGGGTDTQYF.

The J gene is TRBJ2-5, the V gene TRBV19; D unresolved. CDR1 and CDR2 (germline): LNHDA, SQIVND (reference sequence). The CDR3 is made up of 16 amino acids. V was clipped by 4 bases and J by 2 bases, with 17 bases between them. The CDR3, as DNA: TGTGCCAGTAGTAAATCCGGTACGGTTAGACAAGAGACCCAGTACTTC. Translation gives CASSKSGTVRQETQYF.

The J gene is TRBJ2-5, the V gene TRBV5-4, with 9 bases aligning to TRBD1. The CDR3 runs to 16 residues. CDR1 and CDR2 (germline): SGHNT, YYREEE (reference sequence). The V gene end was trimmed by 4 bases and the J gene end by 5 bases; junction bases not matched to a gene: 12. The CDR3 reads CASSHPGQGKFETQYF. In nucleotides, the CDR3 is TGTGCCAGCAGCCACCCGGGACAGGGTAAATTTGAGACCCAGTACTTC. Supplemented by reference TRBV5-4 and TRBJ2-5, the full variable domain reads ETGVTQSPTHLIKTRGQQVTLRCSSQSGHNTVSWYQQALGQGPQFIFQYYREEENGRGNFPPRFSGLQFPNYSSELNVNALELDDSALYLCASSHPGQGKFETQYFGPGTRLLVL.

The chain combines TRBV6-5 with TRBJ1-3; D call uncertain. CDR3 length: 14 residues. V was cut by 7 bases and J by 0 bases, with 10 bases left in between. Germline V gene data show CDR1 as MNHEY and CDR2 as SVGAGI. This chain's CDR3 is CASKNKISGNTIYF. In DNA form, the CDR3 reads TGTGCCAGCAAAAATAAGATCTCTGGAAACACCATATATTTT.

CDR3 protein: CASSLRTEMTYEQYF. Here the CDR3 DNA reads TGTGCCAGCAGTTTACGTACCGAGATGACCTACGAGCAGTACTTC. The gene calls are TRBV27 and TRBJ2-7; D is ambiguous. From germline, CDR1 is MNHEY and CDR2 SMNVEV (reference sequence). The CDR3 spans 15 residues. Trimming took 2 bases from V and 2 from J, leaving 13 bases between them.

Concerning this clone: Distinct nucleotide sequences in the sample also encode this CDR3. The rearrangement uses TRBV11-3 and TRBJ2-5, with a tentative D call TRBD1 (6 bases). The CDR3 length is 13 residues. The ends were cut back, 2 bases at V and 4 bases at J, with 8 bases in the middle. CDR1 SGHNT and CDR2 YENEEA come from the germline V gene. The CDR3 region is CASSLQGSETQYF. In DNA form, the CDR3 reads TGTGCCAGCAGCTTACAGGGGTCAGAGACCCAGTACTTC.

CDR3 residues: CASSDRGLAGSVIQYF. CDR3 in DNA: TGTGCCAGCAGTGATAGAGGACTAGCGGGATCTGTCATTCAGTACTTC. This sequence joins TRBV2 and TRBJ2-4; 12 bases line up with TRBD2. Germline V gives CDR1 SNHLY, CDR2 FYNNEI. The CDR3 length is 16 residues. Trimming at V came to 3 bases and at J to 9 bases, leaving 9 bases not matched to a gene.

To note about this clone: The same CDR3 is also encoded by other DNA sequences in this sample. The chain carries TRBV19 and TRBJ2-7; TRBD1 matches 10 bases. V lost 3 bases and J lost 1; bases outside the gene matches: 3. The CDR3 extends over 15 amino acids. Germline-derived CDR1 and CDR2 are LNHDA and SQIVND (reference sequence). The CDR3 protein is CASSIRDRGSYEQYF. CDR3 sequence (DNA): TGTGCCAGTAGTATCCGGGACAGGGGTTCCTACGAGCAGTACTTC. The full variable domain, rest sourced from reference TRBV19 and TRBJ2-7, is DGGITQSPKYLFRKEGQNVTLSCEQNLNHDAMYWYRQDPGQGLRLIYYSQIVNDFQKGDIAEGYSVSREKKESFPLTVTSAQKNPTAFYLCASSIRDRGSYEQYFGPGTRLTVT.

V usage is TRBV5-1 and J usage is TRBJ1-1; D is possibly TRBD1 (5 bases). Germline CDR1 reads SGHRS; CDR2 reads YFSETQ. This CDR3 comprises 13 residues. V lost 2 bases, J lost 5 bases, and 10 bases lay in between. This chain's CDR3 is CASSLSQGTEAFF. The CDR3 DNA is TGCGCCAGCAGCTTATCTCAGGGAACTGAAGCTTTCTTT.

In this sample, this clone turned up once. The chain joins TRBV6-1 to TRBJ2-1, with 11 bases fitting TRBD2. With V trimmed by 4 bases and J by 5 bases, 13 bases remained unmatched. The CDR3 has 18 amino acids. Germline V gene sequence: CDR1 MNHNS, CDR2 SASEGT. CDR3 loop: CASSVAGLAASQHNEQFF. In nucleotides, the CDR3 is TGTGCCAGCAGTGTGGCGGGACTAGCGGCCTCACAGCACAATGAGCAGTTCTTC.

The chain joins TRBV27 to TRBJ2-1; a possible D gene is TRBD2 (6 bases). CDR1 and CDR2 from the germline V gene are MNHEY and SMNVEV (reference sequence). The CDR3 totals 13 residues. Trimming removed 6 bases at V and 5 bases at J, with 11 bases between. CDR3 sequence reads: CASSGLNNNEQFF. CDR3 bases: TGTGCCAGCAGCGGACTAAATAACAATGAGCAGTTCTTC.

The rearrangement joins TRBV11-1 to TRBJ2-1; 10 nucleotides agree with TRBD2. The CDR3 consists of 15 residues. Germline trimming cut 5 bases from V and 2 bases from J; bases unmatched to any gene: 3. Per the germline V gene, CDR1 is SGHAT and CDR2 is FQDESV (reference sequence). In DNA, the CDR3 is TGTGCCAGCAGCCCTCTAGCGGGAGCCTACAATGAGCAGTTCTTC. Translation: CASSPLAGAYNEQFF.

In its sample, this clone was seen once. V is TRBV4-3 and J is TRBJ1-1; 8 nucleotides match TRBD1. There are 15 residues in the CDR3. Trimming took 3 bases from V and 3 from J; bases not matched to a gene: 6. Germline V gene data show CDR1 as LGHNA and CDR2 as YSLEER. The DNA for the CDR3 is TGCGCCAGCAGCCACCACAGGGGGATCGACACTGAAGCTTTCTTT. It is translated as CASSHHRGIDTEAFF.

The chain is built from TRBV2 and TRBJ2-2; 8 nucleotides line up with TRBD2. J gave up 4 bases and V 6 bases, and 7 bases lay outside the gene matches. This CDR3 is 15 amino acids long. Germline V CDR1 and CDR2: SNHLY, FYNNEI. This CDR3 is CASRGSSGSTGELFF. The CDR3 bases are TGTGCCAGCAGGGGGTCCAGCGGGAGCACCGGGGAGCTGTTTTTT.

The CDR3 bases are TGTGCCAGCTCACCTTCCGGGACAAATGACTATGGCTACACCTTC. Translating it yields CASSPSGTNDYGYTF. J is TRBJ1-2 and V is TRBV18, with D possibly being TRBD1 (6 bases). The CDR3 consists of 15 residues. Deletions cut 3 bases from V and 3 bases from J, with 14 bases between. Germline assignment: CDR1 KGHSH and CDR2 LQKENI.

This chain joins TRBV11-2 and TRBJ1-6; D is uncertain. This CDR3 is built from 13 residues. Per germline, CDR1 SGHAT and CDR2 FQNNGV. Trimming removed 1 base at V and 9 bases at J, with 7 bases between. The CDR3 region has the DNA TGTGCCAGCAGCTTAGGAGGTACTTCACCCCTCCACTTT. The encoded protein is CASSLGGTSPLHF.

J is TRBJ1-4 and V is TRBV27, with 9 bases fitting TRBD1. CDR1 is MNHEY, CDR2 SMNVEV, per germline (reference sequence). The CDR3 runs 16 residues. Germline trimming cut 5 bases from V and 4 bases from J; bases unmatched to any gene: 8. This CDR3 is CASSPAPGQGNEKLFF. CDR3 DNA: TGTGCCAGCAGTCCTGCTCCGGGACAGGGTAATGAAAAACTGTTTTTT.

In this sample, this clone turned up once. The chain has TRBV27 and TRBJ2-7; 7 bases map to TRBD2. CDR1 MNHEY and CDR2 SMNVEV come from the germline V gene (reference sequence). J was trimmed by 8 bases and V by 2 bases; bases with no gene match: 12. The CDR3 contains 15 residues. CDR3 region: CASSLEGGSDTKQYF. CDR3 DNA sequence: TGTGCCAGCAGTTTAGAGGGCGGGAGCGACACTAAGCAGTACTTC.

The J gene is TRBJ1-5, the V gene TRBV28, with 8 positions matching TRBD1. Germline CDR1 MDHEN, CDR2 SYDVKM. The V gene end was trimmed by 8 bases and the J gene end by 5 bases; junction bases not matched to a gene: 5. This CDR3 region has 13 residues. For the CDR3, the DNA is TGTGCCAGCGCCAGGGGGCGGTATCAGCCCCAGCATTTT. This sequence encodes CASARGRYQPQHF.

The chain joins TRBV7-9 to TRBJ1-1; 10 bases fit TRBD1. CDR3 length: 16 amino acids. Trimming cost V 6 bases and J 1 base; bases outside gene matches: 8. Germline CDR1 and CDR2: SEHNR and FQNEAQ (reference sequence). The CDR3 sequence is CASRSGQGGSNTEAFF. The CDR3 coding sequence is TGTGCCAGCAGATCCGGACAGGGGGGGTCGAACACTGAAGCTTTCTTT. Together with reference TRBV7-9 and TRBJ1-1, the CDR3 gives the full variable domain: DTGVSQNPRHKITKRGQNVTFRCDPISEHNRLYWYRQTLGQGPEFLTYFQNEAQLEKSRLLSDRFSAERPKGSFSTLEIQRTEQGDSAMYLCASRSGQGGSNTEAFFGQGTRLTVV.

The chain couples TRBV5-4 to TRBJ2-1; 7 nucleotides match TRBD2. The trim removed 0 bases at V and 9 bases at J, leaving 9 bases unmatched. This CDR3 spans 15 amino acids. Germline V gene lookup returns CDR1 SGHNT and CDR2 YYREEE (reference sequence). CDR3 loop: CASSLEAGASTEQFF. The CDR3 bases are TGTGCCAGCAGCTTGGAGGCGGGAGCAAGCACTGAGCAGTTCTTC.